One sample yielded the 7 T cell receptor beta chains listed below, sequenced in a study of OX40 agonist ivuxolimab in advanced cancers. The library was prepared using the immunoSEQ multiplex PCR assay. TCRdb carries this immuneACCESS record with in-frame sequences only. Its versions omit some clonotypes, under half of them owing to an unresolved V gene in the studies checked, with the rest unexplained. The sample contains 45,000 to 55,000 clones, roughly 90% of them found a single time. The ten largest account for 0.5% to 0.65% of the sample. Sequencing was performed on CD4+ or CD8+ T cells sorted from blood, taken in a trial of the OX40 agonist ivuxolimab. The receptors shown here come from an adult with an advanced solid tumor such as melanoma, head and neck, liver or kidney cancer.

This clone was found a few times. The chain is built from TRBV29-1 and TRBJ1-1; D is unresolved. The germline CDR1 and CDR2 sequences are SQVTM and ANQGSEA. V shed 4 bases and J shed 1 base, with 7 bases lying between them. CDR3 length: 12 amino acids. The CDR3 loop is CSVVHQNTEAFF. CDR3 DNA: TGCAGCGTTGTACACCAGAACACTGAAGCTTTCTTT.

This chain's CDR3 is CACSTGGDTEAFF. CDR3 DNA: TGTGCCTGCTCAACAGGGGGCGACACTGAAGCTTTCTTT. V gene TRBV30 combines with J gene TRBJ1-1; 9 bases line up with TRBD1. The length of the CDR3 is 13 residues. Trimming cost V 6 bases and J 3 bases; bases outside gene matches: 5. The germline V gene has CDR1 GTSNPN and CDR2 SVGIG (reference sequence).

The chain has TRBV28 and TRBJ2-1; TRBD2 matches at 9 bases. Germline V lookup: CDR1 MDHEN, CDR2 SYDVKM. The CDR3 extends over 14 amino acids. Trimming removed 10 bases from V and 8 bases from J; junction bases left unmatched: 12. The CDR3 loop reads CAIGGGRAGHEQFF. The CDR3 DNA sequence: TGTGCCATCGGAGGCGGGAGGGCCGGACATGAGCAGTTCTTC.

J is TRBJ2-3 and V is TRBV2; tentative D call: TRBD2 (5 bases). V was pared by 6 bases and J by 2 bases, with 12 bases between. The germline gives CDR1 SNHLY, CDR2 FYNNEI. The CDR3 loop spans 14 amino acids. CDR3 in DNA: TGTGCCAGCAGACCAGGACTGTACACAGATACGCAGTATTTT. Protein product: CASRPGLYTDTQYF. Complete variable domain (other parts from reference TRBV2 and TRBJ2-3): EPEVTQTPSHQVTQMGQEVILRCVPISNHLYFYWYRQILGQKVEFLVSFYNNEISEKSEIFDDQFSVERPDGSNFTLKIRSTKLEDSAMYFCASRPGLYTDTQYFGPGTRLTVL.

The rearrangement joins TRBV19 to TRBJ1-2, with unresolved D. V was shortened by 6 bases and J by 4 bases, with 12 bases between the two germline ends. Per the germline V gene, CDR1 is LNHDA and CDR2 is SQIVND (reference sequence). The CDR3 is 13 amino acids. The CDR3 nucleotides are TGTGCCAGTAGCATAATTAGAGGCTATGGCTACACCTTC. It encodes CASSIIRGYGYTF.

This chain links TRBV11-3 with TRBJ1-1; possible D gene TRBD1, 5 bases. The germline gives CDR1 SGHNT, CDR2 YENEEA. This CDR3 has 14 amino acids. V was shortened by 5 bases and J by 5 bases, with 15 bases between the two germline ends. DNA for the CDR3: TGTGCCAGCAGCCCGTACCAGGGTGAGACTGAAGCTTTCTTT. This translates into CASSPYQGETEAFF.

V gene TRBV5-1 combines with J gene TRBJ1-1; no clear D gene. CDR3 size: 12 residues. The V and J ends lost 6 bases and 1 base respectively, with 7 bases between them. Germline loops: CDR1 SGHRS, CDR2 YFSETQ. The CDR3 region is CASTSPNTEAFF. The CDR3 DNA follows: TGCGCCAGCACTTCCCCGAACACTGAAGCTTTCTTT.